One and the same sample provided the 9 T cell receptor beta chains below, sequenced in a study of T cells in Graves' hyperthyroidism and ophthalmopathy. TCR beta CDR3 regions were amplified from RNA. First-round RT-PCR with HTBI primers amplified the TCR CDR3 region. TCRdb re-derived calls from the multiplex PCR reads in MiXCR, one entry per CDR3 protein. The table lists fewer than 700,000 distinct CDR3 sequences, 17% of them singletons. The material sequenced was blood. These receptors all stem from a woman younger than 35 with Graves' ophthalmopathy.

This clonotype was found many times. The chain carries TRBV9 and TRBJ2-7; D is unresolved. Trimming cost V 4 bases and J 5 bases, with 25 bases left between them. The length of the CDR3 is 17 residues. Per the germline V gene, CDR1 is SGDLS and CDR2 is YYNGEE. The DNA of the CDR3 is TGTGCCAGCAGCCCTATTGGGTTTGGCTTAGACCCAAACGAGCAGTACTTC. Amino acid sequence: CASSPIGFGLDPNEQYF.

This clonotype was counted between two and nine times. V is TRBV19 and J is TRBJ2-1; 10 bases align to TRBD2. The CDR3 extends over 16 amino acids. In germline, CDR1 is LNHDA, CDR2 SQIVND (reference sequence). With 3 bases clipped from V and 5 bases from J, the junction kept 7 bases outside the gene matches. CDR3 sequence reads: CASSIFSGGANNEQFF. The CDR3 DNA is TGTGCCAGTAGTATCTTCAGCGGGGGGGCCAACAATGAGCAGTTCTTC.

This clonotype came up many times. The chain combines TRBV20-1 with TRBJ1-5, with D possibly being TRBD1 (6 bases). The CDR3 sequence is 13 residues long. V lost 4 bases to trimming and J lost 5 bases, with 12 bases between them. The germline V gene encodes CDR1 DFQATT and CDR2 SNEGSKA (reference sequence). The CDR3 spells CSAMDSYYQPQHF. For the CDR3, the DNA is TGCAGTGCTATGGACAGCTACTATCAGCCCCAGCATTTT.

This clonotype was recorded many times. This chain joins TRBV7-2 and TRBJ2-1; 15 bases fit TRBD2. With V trimmed by 4 bases and J by 9 bases, 7 bases remained unmatched. This CDR3 spans 16 amino acids. Germline loops: CDR1 SGHTA, CDR2 FQGNSA. The CDR3 DNA follows: TGTGCCAGCAGCTCTTCCGCGGGACTAGCGGGAGGTGAGCAGTTCTTC. Its translation: CASSSSAGLAGGEQFF. Full variable domain (remainder filled in from reference TRBV7-2 and TRBJ2-1): GAGVSQSPSNKVTEKGKDVELRCDPISGHTALYWYRQSLGQGLEFLIYFQGNSAPDKSGLPSDRFSAERTGGSVSTLTIQRTQQEDSAVYLCASSSSAGLAGGEQFFGPGTRLTVL.

Ten or more counts support this clonotype. The chain employs TRBV2 and TRBJ2-5, with D uncertain. From germline, CDR1 is SNHLY and CDR2 FYNNEI. Trimming removed 5 bases at V and 2 bases at J, with 9 bases between. The CDR3 extends over 13 amino acids. In DNA form, the CDR3 reads TGTGCCAGCAGTCTAAGCGCACAAGAGACCCAGTACTTC. Its protein is CASSLSAQETQYF.

This clonotype was seen repeatedly, ten times or more. The chain carries TRBV6-2 or TRBV6-3 and TRBJ2-1; D remains unclear. The assigned J gene may be wrong: the sequence end matches TRBJ2-7 better. This CDR3 has 15 amino acids. Germline CDR1 is MNHEY and CDR2 is SVGEGT. DNA for the CDR3: TGTGCCAGCAGTTACTCGGCTCGAGGCAACAATGAGCAGTACTTC. Translated, it gives CASSYSARGNNEQYF.

This chain uses TRBV9 with TRBJ1-6; unclear D gene. This CDR3 spans 14 amino acids. Germline lookup yields CDR1 SGDLS and CDR2 YYNGEE. Trimming pared 4 bases from V and 9 bases from J, leaving 14 bases between. The CDR3 spells CASSPRDVFSPLHF. CDR3 bases: TGTGCCAGCAGCCCTCGTGATGTTTTTTCACCCCTCCACTTT.

This clonotype has more than one count but fewer than ten. This rearrangement joins TRBV12-3 or TRBV12-4 to TRBJ2-5; 10 bases line up with TRBD2. V shed 6 bases and J 3 bases; nucleotides not matched to a gene: 4. The CDR3 consists of 14 residues. For the CDR3, the DNA is TGTGCCAGCAGACTAGCGGGGCCTGAAGAGACCCAGTACTTC. Translating it yields CASRLAGPEETQYF.

This clonotype has at least ten counts. The chain uses TRBV20-1 and TRBJ2-1; TRBD2 agrees at 9 bases. The germline V gene has CDR1 DFQATT and CDR2 SNEGSKA (reference sequence). This CDR3 region has 15 residues. J gave up 8 bases and V 0 bases, and 8 bases lay outside the gene matches. The CDR3 bases are TGCAGTGCTAGAGATCCTGGCGGGAGGGCCGATGAGCAGTTCTTC. Translated, it gives CSARDPGGRADEQFF.